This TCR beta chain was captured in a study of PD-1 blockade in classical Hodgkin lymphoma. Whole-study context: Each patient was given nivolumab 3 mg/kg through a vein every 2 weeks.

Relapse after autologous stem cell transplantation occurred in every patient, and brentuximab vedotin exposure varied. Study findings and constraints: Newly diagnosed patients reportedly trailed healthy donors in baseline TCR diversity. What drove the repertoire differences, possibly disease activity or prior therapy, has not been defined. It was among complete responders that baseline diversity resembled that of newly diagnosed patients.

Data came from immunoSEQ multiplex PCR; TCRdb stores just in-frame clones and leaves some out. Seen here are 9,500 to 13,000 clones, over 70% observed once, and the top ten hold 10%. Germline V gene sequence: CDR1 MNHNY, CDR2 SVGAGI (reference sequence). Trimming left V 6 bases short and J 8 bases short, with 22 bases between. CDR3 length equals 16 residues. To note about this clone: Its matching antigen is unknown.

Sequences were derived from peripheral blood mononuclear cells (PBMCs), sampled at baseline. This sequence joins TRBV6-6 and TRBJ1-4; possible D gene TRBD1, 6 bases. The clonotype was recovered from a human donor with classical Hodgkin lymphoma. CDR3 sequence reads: CASRTGGAQRPEKLFF. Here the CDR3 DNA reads TGTGCCAGCAGGACCGGGGGGGCACAGCGACCGGAAAAACTGTTTTTT.